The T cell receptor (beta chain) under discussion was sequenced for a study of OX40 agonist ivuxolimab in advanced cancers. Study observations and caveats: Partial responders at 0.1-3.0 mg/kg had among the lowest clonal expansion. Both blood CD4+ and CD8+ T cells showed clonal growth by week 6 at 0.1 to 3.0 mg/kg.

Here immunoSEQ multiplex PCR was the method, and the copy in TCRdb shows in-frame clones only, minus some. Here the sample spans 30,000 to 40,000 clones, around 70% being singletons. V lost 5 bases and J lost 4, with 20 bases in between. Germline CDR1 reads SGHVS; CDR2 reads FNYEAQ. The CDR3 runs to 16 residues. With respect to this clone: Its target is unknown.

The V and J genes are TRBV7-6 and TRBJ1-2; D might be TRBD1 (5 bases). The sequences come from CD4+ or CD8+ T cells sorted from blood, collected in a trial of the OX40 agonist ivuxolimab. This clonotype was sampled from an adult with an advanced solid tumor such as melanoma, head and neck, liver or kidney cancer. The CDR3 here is CASSAAQGGGIYGYTF. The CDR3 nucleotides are TGTGCCAGCAGCGCCGCCCAGGGTGGAGGGATCTATGGCTACACCTTC.